A single sample is the source of the 30 T cell receptor beta chains below, sequenced in a study of identical twins. TCRdb redid the calling of the 5' RACE reads with MiXCR, one entry per CDR3 protein. Of around 550,000 distinct CDR3 sequences listed, approximately 14% are singletons. The same sample was also used in a study of yellow fever vaccine responses in identical twins.

The sample consisted of CD4+ T cells sorted from blood. Source of these receptors: a woman between 18 and 29 years old in good health.

This clonotype came up a few times. The chain employs TRBV2 and TRBJ2-2; D gene uncertain. Between the trimmed V and J ends, which lost 6 bases and 2 bases, there was a span of 7 bases. CDR1 and CDR2 (germline): SNHLY, FYNNEI. The CDR3 loop spans 13 amino acids. In DNA, the CDR3 is TGTGCCAGCAGGGGGATCAACACCGGGGAGCTGTTTTTT. Protein product: CASRGINTGELFF.

This clonotype was found a few times. The V gene is TRBV5-1, the J gene TRBJ2-7; 9 bases align to TRBD1. Germline values: CDR1 SGHRS, CDR2 YFSETQ. J gave up 2 bases and V 7 bases, and 7 bases lay outside the gene matches. The CDR3 sequence is 14 residues long. CDR3 sequence reads: CASLRGTGTYEQYV. The DNA of the CDR3 is TGCGCCAGCCTAAGGGGGACAGGGACCTACGAGCAGTACGTC.

The rearrangement links TRBV12-3 or TRBV12-4 to TRBJ2-2; D is uncertain. This CDR3 has 17 residues. Trimming removed 7 bases from V and 1 base from J, with 19 bases in between. The CDR3, as DNA: TGTGCCAGCACCCCACGCAACAGCGAGTTGAACACCGGGGAGCTGTTTTTT. Encoded protein: CASTPRNSELNTGELFF.

This clonotype was seen a single time. This rearrangement joins TRBV15 to TRBJ1-4; D possibly corresponds to TRBD1 (6 bases). Germline V gene data show CDR1 as LNHNV and CDR2 as YYDKDF (reference sequence). The ends were cut back, 2 bases at V and 11 bases at J, with 18 bases in the middle. This CDR3 contains 15 residues. The CDR3 sequence: CATSRTTGGLGKLFF. In DNA, the CDR3 is TGTGCCACCAGCAGAACGACGGGGGGCCTTGGGAAACTGTTTTTT.

This chain links TRBV5-1 with TRBJ2-5; D is possibly TRBD1 (6 bases). CDR3 size: 14 residues. V lost 1 base and J 0 bases, leaving 7 bases between the germline ends. CDR1 and CDR2 (germline): SGHRS, YFSETQ. CDR3: CASSLQGYQETQYF. The CDR3 DNA reads as TGCGCCAGCAGCTTGCAGGGGTACCAAGAGACCCAGTACTTC.

CDR3: CASRDGRTPYNEQFF. CDR3 in DNA: TGTGCCAGCAGGGACGGGAGGACCCCGTACAATGAGCAGTTCTTC. This chain connects TRBV6-2 or TRBV6-3 to TRBJ2-1; TRBD2 matches 7 bases. This CDR3 is 15 amino acids long. The junction had 9 bases not matched to a gene; V was cut back by 6 bases and J by 4 bases. CDR1 and CDR2 (germline): MNHEY, SVGEGT.

This chain's CDR3 is CASSQRVGDQPQHF. CDR3 nucleotides: TGTGCCAGCAGCCAACGGGTAGGGGACCAGCCCCAGCATTTT. V usage is TRBV7-8 and J usage is TRBJ1-5; TRBD1 is a possible D gene (5 bases). Trimming took 5 bases from V and 7 from J, leaving 15 bases between them. The CDR3 has 14 amino acids. The germline CDR1 and CDR2 sequences are SGHVS and FQNEAQ.

This clonotype was counted ten times or more. The J gene is TRBJ1-1, the V gene TRBV29-1, with D uncertain. Germline CDR1 is SQVTM and CDR2 is ANQGSEA. The CDR3 sequence is 12 residues long. Trimming pared 3 bases from V and 0 bases from J, leaving 5 bases between. Here the CDR3 DNA reads TGCAGCGTTGATCAATTGAACACTGAAGCTTTCTTT. Translating gives CSVDQLNTEAFF. Full variable domain (outside the CDR3, taken from reference TRBV29-1 and TRBJ1-1): SAVISQKPSRDICQRGTSLTIQCQVDSQVTMMFWYRQQPGQSLTLIATANQGSEATYESGFVIDKFPISRPNLTFSTLTVSNMSPEDSSIYLCSVDQLNTEAFFGQGTRLTVV.

The rearrangement joins TRBV6-5 to TRBJ2-3, with 8 bases fitting TRBD1. Unmatched junction bases numbered 10, after V lost 2 bases and J lost 0 bases. The CDR3 contains 18 residues. Germline CDR1 reads MNHEY; CDR2 reads SVGAGI. CDR3 in amino acids: CASSYRKATGVSTDTQYF. For the CDR3, the DNA is TGTGCCAGCAGTTACAGAAAAGCGACAGGGGTGAGCACAGATACGCAGTATTTT.

This clonotype was seen many times. V gene TRBV15 combines with J gene TRBJ1-6, with D maybe TRBD1 (6 bases). V lost 4 bases and J 10 bases, leaving 11 bases between the germline ends. Germline lookup yields CDR1 LNHNV and CDR2 YYDKDF (reference sequence). The CDR3 loop spans 13 amino acids. The CDR3 coding sequence is TGTGCCACCAGCACAGGGGAACAATCACCCCTCCACTTT. Translation: CATSTGEQSPLHF.

This rearrangement joins TRBV20-1 to TRBJ2-3; 8 bases match TRBD2. The CDR3 contains 13 residues. The J segment lost 4 bases and the V segment lost 3 bases, leaving 3 bases of the junction unmatched. Germline V gene data show CDR1 as DFQATT and CDR2 as SNEGSKA (reference sequence). The CDR3, as DNA: TGCAGTGCTAGCAGCGGGGGCCCAGATACGCAGTATTTT. As protein: CSASSGGPDTQYF.

This clonotype was counted only a few times. This chain links TRBV12-3 or TRBV12-4 with TRBJ2-1, with D maybe TRBD1 (5 bases). V was pared by 4 bases and J by 10 bases, with 8 bases between. The CDR3 has 11 residues. CDR3 DNA: TGTGCCAGCAGTTACCAGGGAGAGCAGTTCTTC. It specifies CASSYQGEQFF.

This clonotype occurred many times. The chain is built from TRBV3-1 and TRBJ1-1; D gene ambiguous. The CDR3 covers 13 residues. V was cut by 4 bases and J by 0 bases, with 6 bases left in between. The germline CDR1 and CDR2 sequences are LGHDT and YNNKEL (reference sequence). The CDR3 loop reads CASSPTLNTEAFF. The CDR3 coding sequence is TGTGCCAGCAGCCCTACCCTGAACACTGAAGCTTTCTTT.

This chain uses TRBV7-6 with TRBJ2-7; TRBD2 aligns across 8 bases. The CDR3 has 15 amino acids. Germline lookup yields CDR1 SGHVS and CDR2 FNYEAQ. Trimming cost V 2 bases and J 4 bases; bases outside gene matches: 7. CDR3 residues: CASSLHPGGPYEQYF. The CDR3 nucleotides are TGTGCCAGCAGCTTACACCCGGGAGGGCCTTACGAGCAGTACTTC.

The table lists this clonotype with many counts. The CDR3 DNA sequence: TGCAGCGTTGAAGCTTGGAGTGGTTCCTACAATGAGCAGTTCTTC. Translation gives CSVEAWSGSYNEQFF. The chain is built from TRBV29-1 and TRBJ2-1; D call uncertain. This CDR3 is 15 amino acids long. Germline V lookup: CDR1 SQVTM, CDR2 ANQGSEA. The ends were cut back, 1 base at V and 1 base at J, with 11 bases in the middle.

The chain joins TRBV7-3 to TRBJ2-3; 7 bases line up with TRBD1. The trim removed 5 bases at V and 4 bases at J, leaving 9 bases unmatched. The length of the CDR3 is 15 residues. Germline V gives CDR1 SGHTA, CDR2 FQGTGA. The CDR3 DNA reads TGTGCCAGCAGCCCGACAGGGAGTAGGGCAGATACGCAGTATTTT. Translating gives CASSPTGSRADTQYF.

This chain connects TRBV20-1 to TRBJ1-4; D uncertain. V lost 0 bases and J 7 bases, leaving 3 bases between the germline ends. The V gene's germline CDR1 is DFQATT and CDR2 SNEGSKA (reference sequence). The CDR3 has 11 amino acids. The CDR3 here is CSARDTEKLFF. The CDR3 DNA sequence: TGCAGTGCTAGAGATACTGAAAAACTGTTTTTT.

The chain is built from TRBV6-2 or TRBV6-3 and TRBJ2-7; TRBD2 aligns across 12 bases. The junction had 4 bases not matched to a gene; V was cut back by 2 bases and J by 2 bases. Germline V gene lookup returns CDR1 MNHEY and CDR2 SVGEGT. CDR3 length: 16 residues. CDR3 DNA sequence: TGTGCCAGCAGTTACCGCAGGACTAGCGGGACCTACGAGCAGTACTTC. It is translated as CASSYRRTSGTYEQYF.

The chain links TRBV5-1 to TRBJ2-5; 7 bases fit TRBD1. The CDR3 is made up of 15 amino acids. Trimming cost V 3 bases and J 1 base; bases outside gene matches: 6. Germline V gives CDR1 SGHRS, CDR2 YFSETQ. The CDR3, as DNA: TGCGCCAGCAGCTCGATAACAGGGGTCCAAGAGACCCAGTACTTC. Protein product: CASSSITGVQETQYF. Together with reference TRBV5-1 and TRBJ2-5, the CDR3 gives the full variable domain: KAGVTQTPRYLIKTRGQQVTLSCSPISGHRSVSWYQQTPGQGLQFLFEYFSETQRNKGNFPGRFSGRQFSNSRSEMNVSTLELGDSALYLCASSSITGVQETQYFGPGTRLLVL.

The V gene is TRBV6-1, the J gene TRBJ2-3, with D perhaps given as TRBD1 or TRBD2 (6 bases each). V was pared by 8 bases and J by 2 bases, with 14 bases between. The CDR3 sequence is 14 residues long. Looked up from germline, CDR1 is MNHNS and CDR2 is SASEGT. CDR3 sequence: CASASGANTDTQYF. For the CDR3, the DNA is TGTGCCAGCGCATCGGGGGCCAACACAGATACGCAGTATTTT.

This chain uses TRBV28 with TRBJ2-6; the D gene could be TRBD1 or TRBD2 (5 bases each). The CDR3 is 15 residues long. The ends were cut back, 5 bases at V and 3 bases at J, with 11 bases in the middle. Germline V gives CDR1 MDHEN, CDR2 SYDVKM. In nucleotides, the CDR3 is TGTGCCAGCAGTCCCGGGGCAAATGGGGCCAACGTCCTGACTTTC. Its protein product is CASSPGANGANVLTF.

This clonotype was found a few times. This chain's CDR3 is CASSPNGQPTDTQYF. CDR3 nucleotides: TGTGCCAGCTCACCGAATGGACAGCCCACAGATACGCAGTATTTT. This chain joins TRBV18 and TRBJ2-3, with D maybe TRBD1 (6 bases). In germline, CDR1 is KGHSH, CDR2 LQKENI. The CDR3 has 15 amino acids. V was trimmed by 3 bases and J by 2 bases, leaving 12 bases between them.

This clonotype showed up just a few times. The V and J genes are TRBV9 and TRBJ2-3, with D possibly called TRBD1 or TRBD2 (7 bases each). V was clipped by 3 bases and J by 0 bases, with 17 bases between them. Germline assignment: CDR1 SGDLS and CDR2 YYNGEE. The CDR3 is 17 residues long. The CDR3 region has the DNA TGTGCCAGCAGCGCAGCGGGACAGCCGGCTAGCACAGATACGCAGTATTTT. Protein sequence: CASSAAGQPASTDTQYF.

This clonotype was recorded a few times. The gene calls are TRBV11-3 and TRBJ2-1; D not resolved. Looked up from germline, CDR1 is SGHNT and CDR2 is YENEEA. The CDR3 runs 14 residues. Trimming took off 3 bases at V and 4 bases at J, with 10 bases between the two ends. CDR3 loop: CASSLGSLYNEQFF. Written as DNA, the CDR3 is TGTGCCAGCAGCTTGGGTAGCCTGTACAATGAGCAGTTCTTC.

This clonotype has only a few counts. The chain carries TRBV6-1 and TRBJ1-1; D possibly corresponds to TRBD1 (6 bases). The CDR3 loop spans 13 amino acids. V lost 7 bases, J lost 5 bases, and 14 bases lay in between. In germline, CDR1 is MNHNS, CDR2 SASEGT. Here the CDR3 reads CASIQRGETEAFF. The CDR3 DNA follows: TGTGCCAGCATTCAAAGGGGGGAAACTGAAGCTTTCTTT.

CDR3: CAGRQNNSPLHF. The CDR3 region has the DNA TGTGCCGGCCGACAAAATAATTCACCCCTCCACTTT. The chain links TRBV2 to TRBJ1-6; no reliable D call. Germline loops: CDR1 SNHLY, CDR2 FYNNEI. The length of the CDR3 is 12 residues. V lost 11 bases to trimming and J lost 5 bases, with 10 bases between them.

This clonotype showed up just a few times. The V call is TRBV3-1, the J call TRBJ2-5; D ambiguous. Germline assignment: CDR1 LGHDT and CDR2 YNNKEL (reference sequence). CDR3 length equals 12 residues. Trimming took off 6 bases at V and 5 bases at J, with 10 bases between the two ends. This CDR3 reads CASSDWRETQYF. The CDR3 DNA sequence: TGTGCCAGCAGTGATTGGCGGGAGACCCAGTACTTC.

Only a few counts were recorded for this clonotype. The chain employs TRBV7-2 and TRBJ2-7; D might be TRBD1 or TRBD2, each matching 6 bases. The V end lost 4 bases, the J end lost 0 bases, and 16 bases lay between the germline ends. Germline CDR1 is SGHTA and CDR2 is FQGNSA. CDR3 length equals 16 residues. Here the CDR3 reads CASSSLGGGSSYEQYF. The DNA of the CDR3 is TGTGCCAGCAGCTCCCTTGGAGGGGGTTCCTCCTACGAGCAGTACTTC.

The chain uses TRBV5-1 and TRBJ2-6; the D is unclear. The germline V gene has CDR1 SGHRS and CDR2 YFSETQ. The CDR3 totals 15 residues. V was pared by 0 bases and J by 3 bases, with 7 bases between. This chain's CDR3 is CASSLVVRGANVLTF. In DNA form, the CDR3 reads TGCGCCAGCAGCTTGGTAGTGCGTGGGGCCAACGTCCTGACTTTC.

The chain recombines TRBV7-2 with TRBJ1-1; no clear D. This CDR3 region has 13 residues. Germline V gene sequence: CDR1 SGHTA, CDR2 FQGNSA. V lost 4 bases and J 7 bases, leaving 13 bases between the germline ends. In nucleotides, the CDR3 is TGTGCCAGCAGCTCAGCCCCGCAGCTTGAAGCTTTCTTT. Protein: CASSSAPQLEAFF.